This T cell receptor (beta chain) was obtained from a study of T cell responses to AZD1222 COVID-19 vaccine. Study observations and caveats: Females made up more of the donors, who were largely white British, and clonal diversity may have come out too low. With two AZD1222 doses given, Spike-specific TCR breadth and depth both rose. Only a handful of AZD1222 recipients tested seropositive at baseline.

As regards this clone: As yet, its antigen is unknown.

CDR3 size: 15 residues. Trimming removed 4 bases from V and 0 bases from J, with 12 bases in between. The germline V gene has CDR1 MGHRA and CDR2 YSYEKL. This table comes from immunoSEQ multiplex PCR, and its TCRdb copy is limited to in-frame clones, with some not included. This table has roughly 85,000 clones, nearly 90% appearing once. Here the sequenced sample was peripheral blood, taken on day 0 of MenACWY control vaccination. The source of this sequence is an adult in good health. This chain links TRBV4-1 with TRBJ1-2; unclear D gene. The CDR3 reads CASSLRTNPNYGYTF. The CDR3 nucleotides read TGCGCCAGCAGCCTACGGACGAATCCTAACTATGGCTACACCTTC.